This note documents a single T cell receptor (beta chain) sequence. Germline CDR1 is SNHLY and CDR2 is FYNNEI. Between the trimmed V and J ends, which lost 6 bases and 7 bases, there was a span of 9 bases. The CDR3 length is 11 residues. The record originates from a study of blood T cell repertoires in COVID-19. Across the study: The samples span acute and convalescent COVID-19 from the United States, Italy and Spain.

Here immunoSEQ multiplex PCR was the method, and the copy in TCRdb shows in-frame clones only, minus some. The sample carries hundreds of thousands of clones, almost 85% recorded once. The sample comprised peripheral blood. This TCR came from a woman of 80 years or more with acute or convalescent COVID-19. The chain recombines TRBV2 with TRBJ2-5; D perhaps matches TRBD1 (5 bases). CDR3 nucleotides: TGTGCCAGCAGAGGGGAAGGGACCCAGTACTTC. It translates to CASRGEGTQYF.